Listed here are 29 T cell receptor beta chains from one sample, sequenced in a study of blood T cell repertoires in COVID-19. The method was immunoSEQ multiplex PCR; TCRdb's version includes in-frame clones alone and lacks a portion of them. The sample contains about 220,000 clones, less than 85% of which appear only once. Sequencing was performed on peripheral blood. The receptors originated from an elderly woman with acute or convalescent COVID-19.

The V and J genes are TRBV7-9 and TRBJ1-1, with D perhaps TRBD1 (5 bases). The V end lost 1 base, the J end lost 1 base, and 10 bases lay between the germline ends. The CDR3 totals 15 residues. The germline CDR1 and CDR2 sequences are SEHNR and FQNEAQ (reference sequence). The CDR3 loop is CASSLEGTANTEAFF. The CDR3 DNA sequence: TGTGCCAGCAGCTTAGAGGGGACTGCGAACACTGAAGCTTTCTTT.

The J gene is TRBJ1-2, the V gene TRBV11-2, with 9 bases matching TRBD1. Trimming took 0 bases from V and 4 from J; bases not matched to a gene: 3. The CDR3 runs to 15 residues. Germline loops: CDR1 SGHAT, CDR2 FQNNGV. The DNA of the CDR3 is TGTGCCAGCAGCTTAGAAACAGGGGGCGGCTATGGCTACACCTTC. This sequence encodes CASSLETGGGYGYTF.

The chain carries TRBV2 and TRBJ1-2; 9 bases line up with TRBD1. The CDR3 covers 16 residues. Trimming at V came to 2 bases and at J to 3 bases, leaving 7 bases not matched to a gene. Germline V gene sequence: CDR1 SNHLY, CDR2 FYNNEI. CDR3 coding DNA: TGTGCCAGCAGTGAAACAGGGGGCATTCCCTACTATGGCTACACCTTC. Encoded protein: CASSETGGIPYYGYTF.

The rearrangement joins TRBV6-2 or TRBV6-3 to TRBJ2-1, with TRBD1 matching over 9 bases. This CDR3 is 14 amino acids long. The ends lost 6 bases at V and 2 bases at J; junction bases unmatched: 2. Germline V gives CDR1 MNHEY, CDR2 SVGEGT. The CDR3 loop is CASSGTGPYNEQFF. CDR3 in DNA: TGTGCCAGCAGCGGGACAGGGCCCTACAATGAGCAGTTCTTC.

The chain employs TRBV28 and TRBJ1-1, with 7 bases lining up with TRBD1. Germline V CDR1 and CDR2: MDHEN, SYDVKM. The CDR3 extends over 16 amino acids. V trimming: 8 bases; J trimming: 5 bases; junction bases outside the gene matches: 17. CDR3 region: CASPAGGGAKFTEAFF. The CDR3 DNA reads TGTGCCAGCCCCGCCGGAGGGGGCGCAAAGTTTACTGAAGCTTTCTTT.

The chain is built from TRBV7-8 and TRBJ2-2; 9 nucleotides match TRBD1. J was trimmed by 9 bases and V by 5 bases; bases with no gene match: 13. The CDR3 loop spans 16 amino acids. Germline assignment: CDR1 SGHVS and CDR2 FQNEAQ. The CDR3 sequence is CASSIPFGQGIRELFF. DNA for the CDR3: TGTGCCAGCAGCATCCCGTTCGGACAGGGGATTAGGGAGCTGTTTTTT.

The rearrangement links TRBV11-3 to TRBJ2-3; TRBD1 is a possible D gene (6 bases). Deletions cut 4 bases from V and 0 bases from J, with 14 bases between. Germline V gives CDR1 SGHNT, CDR2 YENEEA. This CDR3 has 16 amino acids. The CDR3 nucleotides read TGTGCCAGCAGCTCAAACGGACAGACTAGCACAGATACGCAGTATTTT. Amino acid sequence: CASSSNGQTSTDTQYF.

The chain recombines TRBV12-5 with TRBJ1-6; D may be TRBD1 (6 bases). Germline lookup yields CDR1 LGHNT and CDR2 FRNRAP. This CDR3 is 13 amino acids long. V lost 6 bases and J 10 bases, leaving 13 bases between the germline ends. The CDR3 region is CASGRGGRSPLHF. CDR3 DNA sequence: TGTGCTAGTGGGCGGGGGGGGCGCTCACCCCTCCACTTT. The full variable domain, rest sourced from reference TRBV12-5 and TRBJ1-6, is DARVTQTPRHKVTEMGQEVTMRCQPILGHNTVFWYRQTMMQGLELLAYFRNRAPLDDSGMPKDRFSAEMPDATLATLKIQPSEPRDSAVYFCASGRGGRSPLHFGNGTRLTVT.

The CDR3 DNA reads TGTGCCAGCATAACCAGGGGCCTCGAGTACTATGGCTACACCTTC. Amino acid sequence: CASITRGLEYYGYTF. The rearrangement joins TRBV28 to TRBJ1-2, with a weak D call TRBD1 (6 bases). Germline assignment: CDR1 MDHEN and CDR2 SYDVKM. With 7 bases removed from V and 3 bases from J, the gap between germline ends came to 18 bases. The CDR3 sequence is 15 residues long.

In this sample, this clone turned up once. The chain couples TRBV18 to TRBJ1-4; 8 bases are shared with TRBD1. CDR1 and CDR2 from the germline V gene are KGHSH and LQKENI. CDR3 size: 15 residues. V was clipped by 2 bases and J by 4 bases; unmatched bases: 3. CDR3 nucleotides: TGTGCCAGCTCACCATCAGGGGGCATTAATGAAAAACTGTTTTTT. Protein: CASSPSGGINEKLFF.

The J gene is TRBJ1-5, the V gene TRBV7-9, with a tentative D call TRBD1 (5 bases). The CDR3 loop spans 14 amino acids. Germline V gene data show CDR1 as SEHNR and CDR2 as FQNEAQ (reference sequence). V was pared by 2 bases and J by 7 bases, with 12 bases between. The chain's CDR3 is CASSLMGGRQPQHF. In DNA form, the CDR3 reads TGTGCCAGCAGCTTAATGGGGGGGAGGCAGCCCCAGCATTTT.

Only one count was recorded for this clone. CDR3 nucleotides: TGTGCCAGCAGGCTCGACAATAAGAACACTGAAGCTTTCTTT. Protein: CASRLDNKNTEAFF. This sequence joins TRBV2 and TRBJ1-1; D is unresolved. Trimming took 6 bases from V and 1 from J, leaving 12 bases between them. CDR1 is SNHLY, CDR2 FYNNEI, per germline. There are 14 residues in the CDR3.

The rearrangement joins TRBV21-1 to TRBJ1-5. TRBV21-1 is flagged as a pseudogene. This CDR3 is 14 amino acids long. DNA of the CDR3: TGTGCCAGCAGCTTCCGGGGGGGGAATCAGCCCCAGCATTTT. Its protein product is CASSFRGGNQPQHF.

This chain joins TRBV14 and TRBJ1-3; TRBD1 matches at 8 bases. The V gene end was trimmed by 2 bases and the J gene end by 2 bases; junction bases not matched to a gene: 5. The germline V gene has CDR1 SGHDN and CDR2 FVKESK. The CDR3 contains 16 residues. The CDR3 spells CASSQLQGVAGNTIYF. For the CDR3, the DNA is TGTGCCAGCAGCCAACTACAGGGGGTGGCTGGAAACACCATATATTTT.

The chain has TRBV6-5 and TRBJ1-2, with 8 nucleotides matching TRBD1. The CDR3 spans 14 residues. Germline values: CDR1 MNHEY, CDR2 SVGAGI. V lost 2 bases to trimming and J lost 6 bases; unmatched junction nucleotides: 5. The CDR3 DNA follows: TGTGCCAGCAGTTACAGTAGACAGGGGAATGGCTACACCTTC. This translates into CASSYSRQGNGYTF.

The chain couples TRBV5-1 to TRBJ1-6; 12 bases are shared with TRBD1. Trimming at V came to 4 bases and at J to 11 bases, leaving 10 bases not matched to a gene. Per germline, CDR1 SGHRS and CDR2 YFSETQ. CDR3 size: 16 residues. The CDR3 here is CASSDPGQGASTPLHF. The DNA of the CDR3 is TGCGCCAGCAGCGATCCGGGACAGGGGGCTTCGACACCCCTCCACTTT. Drawing the rest from reference TRBV5-1 and TRBJ1-6, the complete variable domain is KAGVTQTPRYLIKTRGQQVTLSCSPISGHRSVSWYQQTPGQGLQFLFEYFSETQRNKGNFPGRFSGRQFSNSRSEMNVSTLELGDSALYLCASSDPGQGASTPLHFGNGTRLTVT.

CDR3 loop: CASSLIRTGMAAFF. The DNA of the CDR3 is TGTGCCAGCAGTTTGATTCGGACAGGTATGGCGGCTTTCTTT. This sequence joins TRBV28 and TRBJ1-1; 7 bases are shared with TRBD1. The CDR3 extends over 14 amino acids. Germline values: CDR1 MDHEN, CDR2 SYDVKM. J was trimmed by 11 bases and V by 3 bases; bases with no gene match: 12.

The chain recombines TRBV25-1 with TRBJ1-2; a possible D gene is TRBD1 (5 bases). The V and J ends lost 6 bases and 7 bases respectively, with 15 bases between them. The CDR3 is 13 residues long. The germline V gene has CDR1 MGHDK and CDR2 SYGVNS. The CDR3 DNA follows: TGTGCCAGCAGCGAGCTAGGGGTTCGTGGCTACACCTTC. Protein sequence: CASSELGVRGYTF.

Turning to this clone: Other DNA sequences in this sample translate to the same CDR3. The chain carries TRBV15 and TRBJ1-3; TRBD1 matches 7 bases. Germline V gives CDR1 LNHNV, CDR2 YYDKDF (reference sequence). This CDR3 comprises 15 residues. Trimming removed 4 bases from V and 0 bases from J; junction bases left unmatched: 3. CDR3 protein: CATSKTGISGNTIYF. In DNA, the CDR3 is TGTGCCACCAGCAAGACAGGGATCTCTGGAAACACCATATATTTT.

This clone was seen a few times. Other DNA sequences in this sample translate to the same CDR3. This sequence joins TRBV7-3 and TRBJ1-1; D possibly corresponds to TRBD1 (5 bases). The germline gives CDR1 SGHTA, CDR2 FQGTGA. The CDR3 is 13 amino acids. V was shortened by 2 bases and J by 2 bases, with 6 bases between the two germline ends. The DNA of the CDR3 is TGTGCCAGCAGCTTAGGGGCTAACACTGAAGCTTTCTTT. Residues: CASSLGANTEAFF.

The chain carries TRBV2 and TRBJ2-7; 8 bases line up with TRBD1. Trimming took 7 bases from V and 4 from J; bases not matched to a gene: 9. In germline, CDR1 is SNHLY, CDR2 FYNNEI. The CDR3 is 14 amino acids. CDR3 residues: CASTLDRGFYEQYF. In DNA form, the CDR3 reads TGTGCCAGCACCCTCGACAGGGGCTTTTACGAGCAGTACTTC.

The J gene is TRBJ2-5, the V gene TRBV19; 11 bases map to TRBD1. CDR3 length equals 14 residues. V trimming: 6 bases; J trimming: 5 bases; junction bases outside the gene matches: 5. Per germline, CDR1 LNHDA and CDR2 SQIVND (reference sequence). The CDR3 loop reads CASSGTGGFETQYF. The CDR3 nucleotides are TGTGCCAGTAGCGGGACAGGGGGTTTCGAGACCCAGTACTTC.

The V and J genes are TRBV28 and TRBJ2-7; the D is unclear. CDR1 and CDR2 from the germline V gene are MDHEN and SYDVKM. CDR3 length: 14 amino acids. V was clipped by 2 bases and J by 1 base, with 9 bases between them. CDR3 sequence: CASSLQQPSYEQYF. The CDR3 DNA follows: TGTGCCAGCAGTTTACAACAGCCTTCCTACGAGCAGTACTTC.

This chain links TRBV3-1 (or the pseudogene TRBV3-2) with TRBJ2-2; D is perhaps TRBD1 (6 bases). V was cut by 2 bases and J by 4 bases, with 14 bases left in between. The CDR3 spans 16 residues. Looked up from germline, CDR1 is LGHDT and CDR2 is YNNKEL (reference sequence). The CDR3 DNA reads as TGTGCCAGCAGCCAACGACGCCAAGGGGGCACCGGGGAGCTGTTTTTT. The encoded protein is CASSQRRQGGTGELFF.

The chain uses TRBV5-4 and TRBJ2-5; 12 bases fit TRBD2. Trimming removed 4 bases from V and 0 bases from J; junction bases left unmatched: 7. CDR1 and CDR2 from the germline V gene are SGHNT and YYREEE (reference sequence). CDR3 length: 17 residues. CDR3 region: CASSSGLAGLYQETQYF. The CDR3 bases are TGTGCCAGCAGCAGCGGACTAGCGGGGTTGTACCAAGAGACCCAGTACTTC.

In this sample, this clone turned up once. CDR3 coding DNA: TGTGCCAGCAGGGGAACAGGAGAGAAGACCCAGTACTTC. Translating it yields CASRGTGEKTQYF. The J gene is TRBJ2-5, the V gene TRBV28; D is possibly TRBD1 (5 bases). V was trimmed by 6 bases and J by 6 bases, leaving 14 bases between them. This CDR3 is 13 amino acids long. Germline V gene data show CDR1 as MDHEN and CDR2 as SYDVKM.

This clone was seen just once. The V call is TRBV4-1, the J call TRBJ1-4, with 7 bases that match TRBD1. In germline, CDR1 is MGHRA, CDR2 YSYEKL. V gave up 4 bases and J gave up 0 bases; unmatched junction bases: 5. This CDR3 spans 16 amino acids. For the CDR3, the DNA is TGCGCCAGCAGCCGGGATGGGACAGCAACTAATGAAAAACTGTTTTTT. Its protein is CASSRDGTATNEKLFF.

The chain joins TRBV28 to TRBJ1-1; TRBD1 aligns across 8 bases. Germline V gene sequence: CDR1 MDHEN, CDR2 SYDVKM. V lost 5 bases to trimming and J lost 6 bases; unmatched junction nucleotides: 11. The CDR3 has 15 amino acids. CDR3 coding DNA: TGTGCCAGCAGTGGGGGACCGACAGGGGTTCCTGAAGCTTTCTTT. This sequence encodes CASSGGPTGVPEAFF.

The chain is built from TRBV5-1 and TRBJ2-3, with D possibly matching TRBD1 (5 bases). Germline-derived CDR1 and CDR2 are SGHRS and YFSETQ. CDR3 length: 15 residues. V gave up 0 bases and J gave up 2 bases, with 10 bases separating them. CDR3: CASSLGGHLTDTQYF. CDR3 nucleotide sequence: TGCGCCAGCAGCTTGGGTGGACACCTCACAGATACGCAGTATTTT.